A selection of T cell receptor beta chains follows, all from one sample in a study of cytomegalovirus exposure and HLA in healthy donors. The method was immunoSEQ multiplex PCR; TCRdb's version includes in-frame clones alone and lacks a portion of them. The sample shows around 140,000 clones, and 0.8% to 1% sits with its ten largest clones. Sample: PBMCs. The receptors derive from a male donor in good health and CMV-seronegative. Each CDR3 is given with its conserved first and last residue. A D gene is named only where the DNA matches it firmly.

V gene: TRBV20-1; J gene: TRBJ2-4; D gene: -; CDR3 DNA: TGCAGTGCTACCGACAAAAGCATTCAGTACTTC; CDR3 protein: CSATDKSIQYF
V gene: TRBV6-4; J gene: TRBJ2-1; D gene: TRBD2; CDR3 DNA: TGTGCCAGCAGTGGTAGCGGGGGGGCCGACAATGAGCAGTTCTTC; CDR3 protein: CASSGSGGADNEQFF
V gene: TRBV15; J gene: TRBJ2-1; D gene: -; CDR3 DNA: TGTGCCACCAACAAGGACACTTTAATTTCCAATGAGCAGTTCTTC; CDR3 protein: CATNKDTLISNEQFF
V gene: TRBV10-1; J gene: TRBJ2-7; D gene: TRBD1; CDR3 DNA: TGCGCCAGCAGTGAGGGGCTAGGGGGCGCGTACGAGCAGTACTTC; CDR3 protein: CASSEGLGGAYEQYF
V gene: TRBV6-5; J gene: TRBJ2-1; D gene: TRBD2; CDR3 DNA: TGTGCCAGCGGCGGGACTAGCTTTTGGAATGAGCAGTTCTTC; CDR3 protein: CASGGTSFWNEQFF
V gene: TRBV9; J gene: TRBJ2-3; D gene: TRBD2; CDR3 DNA: TGTGCCAGCAGCGTCGGACTAGCGGGAACCACAGATACGCAGTATTTT; CDR3 protein: CASSVGLAGTTDTQYF
V gene: TRBV5-1; J gene: TRBJ2-5; D gene: -; CDR3 DNA: TGCGCCAGCAGCCCCGGGACACGGAGTGAGACCCAGTACTTC; CDR3 protein: CASSPGTRSETQYF
V gene: TRBV25-1; J gene: TRBJ2-7; D gene: -; CDR3 DNA: TGTGCCAGCAGACAGGATGATATTGTTCCTTCCTACGAGCAGTACTTC; CDR3 protein: CASRQDDIVPSYEQYF
V gene: TRBV7-2; J gene: TRBJ2-5; D gene: TRBD1; CDR3 DNA: TGTGCCAGCAGCCGAACCGGGACAGGGGTGGAGACCCAGTACTTC; CDR3 protein: CASSRTGTGVETQYF
V gene: TRBV7-8; J gene: TRBJ1-1; D gene: -; CDR3 DNA: TGTGCCAGCAGCCCTACAGAAAACACTGAAGCTTTCTTT; CDR3 protein: CASSPTENTEAFF
V gene: TRBV7-9; J gene: TRBJ2-5; D gene: TRBD2; CDR3 DNA: TGTGCCAGCAGCTCCCGTCCCTCTAGCGGCCAAGAGACCCAGTACTTC; CDR3 protein: CASSSRPSSGQETQYF
V gene: TRBV5-1; J gene: TRBJ2-7; D gene: TRBD1; CDR3 DNA: TGCGCCAGCAGCTTGGGCGGACAGGCCAACGAGCAGTACTTC; CDR3 protein: CASSLGGQANEQYF
V gene: TRBV19; J gene: TRBJ2-1; D gene: TRBD2; CDR3 DNA: TGTGCCAGTAAACCCTCCGGGACTAGACCTTACAATGAGCAGTTCTTC; CDR3 protein: CASKPSGTRPYNEQFF
V gene: TRBV9; J gene: TRBJ1-2; D gene: TRBD1; CDR3 DNA: TGTGCCAGCAGCGAAAGGGACAGCCGTTTAGGAGGCTACACCTTC; CDR3 protein: CASSERDSRLGGYTF
V gene: TRBV28; J gene: TRBJ2-5; D gene: -; CDR3 DNA: TGTGCCAGCAGTTTAGCGGGGACCCAGTACTTC; CDR3 protein: CASSLAGTQYF
V gene: TRBV5-1; J gene: TRBJ1-2; D gene: -; CDR3 DNA: TGCGCCAGCAGCTTGGTGGCTTCGGACGGGATATATGGCTACACCTTC; CDR3 protein: CASSLVASDGIYGYTF
V gene: TRBV2; J gene: TRBJ1-1; D gene: -; CDR3 DNA: TGTGCCAGCAGTGAAACAGGCTATGAAGCTTTCTTT; CDR3 protein: CASSETGYEAFF
V gene: TRBV4-3; J gene: TRBJ2-7; D gene: TRBD1; CDR3 DNA: TGCGCCAGCAGCCAAGATTACGGACAGGGTTCGCAGTACTTC; CDR3 protein: CASSQDYGQGSQYF
V gene: TRBV25-1; J gene: TRBJ2-1; D gene: TRBD2; CDR3 DNA: TGTGCCAGCAGTGACTTTACGGGAGGGTACAATGAGCAGTTCTTC; CDR3 protein: CASSDFTGGYNEQFF
V gene: TRBV6-1; J gene: TRBJ1-1; D gene: -; CDR3 DNA: TGTGCCAGCAGTCCTCAACAGGGCCGCGTTGAAGCTTTCTTT; CDR3 protein: CASSPQQGRVEAFF
V gene: TRBV6-5; J gene: TRBJ2-3; D gene: -; CDR3 DNA: TGTGCCAGCAGGGTGACTAGCACAGATACGCAGTATTTT; CDR3 protein: CASRVTSTDTQYF
V gene: TRBV4-3; J gene: TRBJ1-5; D gene: -; CDR3 DNA: TGCGCCAGCAGCCCTCAACGTTCGGTGCAGCCCCAGCATTTT; CDR3 protein: CASSPQRSVQPQHF
V gene: TRBV5-1; J gene: TRBJ2-7; D gene: TRBD1; CDR3 DNA: TGCGCCAGCAGCTTGGCCGTAGACAGGGTCTACGAGCAGTACTTC; CDR3 protein: CASSLAVDRVYEQYF
V gene: TRBV19; J gene: TRBJ1-5; D gene: TRBD1; CDR3 DNA: TGTGCCAGTAGTAACAAGCGGACAGGGGACGGTCAGCCCCAGCATTTT; CDR3 protein: CASSNKRTGDGQPQHF
V gene: TRBV5-6; J gene: TRBJ1-2; D gene: -; CDR3 DNA: TGTGCCAGCGGACAGCTCTATGGCTACACCTTC; CDR3 protein: CASGQLYGYTF